The clone carrying this T cell receptor beta chain was recorded a few times. Within the sample, other DNA sequences also encode this same CDR3. These data come from a study of blood T cell repertoires in COVID-19. Overall study context: Italy, Spain and the United States were the sources of the convalescent and acute COVID-19 samples. Sources were T cells, B-cell-depleted T cells, or PBMCs; the material itself was cDNA or gDNA.

The ends were cut back, 1 base at V and 1 base at J, with 7 bases in the middle. The germline CDR1 and CDR2 sequences are MDHEN and SYDVKM. The CDR3 has 14 amino acids. In the authors' methods: Estimated nucleated cell counts came from reference gene primer amplification. Generated by immunoSEQ multiplex PCR, the TCRdb table keeps only in-frame clones and is missing some. V and J calls and clone size are copied from that table; D and trimming were computed from the DNA. The sample yields some 200,000 clones, approximately 82% seen once. The V and J genes are TRBV28 and TRBJ2-5; D gene uncertain. Sequencing was done on a sample of peripheral blood. This TCR came from a man over 45 with active or convalescent COVID-19. The CDR3 nucleotides read TGTGCCAGCAGTTTATCCGGTTCCCAAGAGACCCAGTACTTC. This gives the protein CASSLSGSQETQYF.